The TCR beta chain under discussion was sequenced for a study of identical twins. V was pared by 2 bases and J by 6 bases, with 7 bases of the junction left unmatched. The CDR3 spans 16 residues. CDR1 MNHEY and CDR2 SMNVEV come from the germline V gene (reference sequence). Unique molecular identifiers were present on the cDNA, and a universal primer site came from template switching. TCRdb re-derived calls from the 5' RACE reads in MiXCR, one entry per CDR3 protein. The repertoire has more than 200,000 distinct CDR3 sequences, over 12% of them found once; the top ten carry 8.8%. Only healthy Caucasians were included as donors. This clonotype was found a few times. As yet, its antigen is unknown. Study results and limitations: It was cross-sectional statistical analysis, not following the same donors, that the conclusions relied on. One should note that invariant MAIT and iNKT cells could partly confound zero-insertion analyses.

V gene TRBV27 combines with J gene TRBJ1-6; 7 nucleotides line up with TRBD1. The receptor was derived from a woman younger than 35 in good health. Sequenced: memory (CD45RO+) T cells sorted from blood. In DNA, the CDR3 is TGTGCCAGCAGTTTACGACAGGGTGTGGGTAATTCACCCCTCCACTTT. This sequence encodes CASSLRQGVGNSPLHF.